Ten or more counts support the clone carrying this TCR beta chain. What it recognizes is unknown. The sample is drawn from a study of T cell repertoires in cytomegalovirus infection. About the research overall: An indication of both CMV infection and matching HLA type came from public TCR beta signatures.

Germline V gene sequence: CDR1 SGHTA, CDR2 FQGNSA. V lost 3 bases, J lost 6 bases, and 15 bases lay in between. This CDR3 spans 14 amino acids. Whole-study findings and limits: HLA-C-restricted, CMV-specific TCR beta clonotypes were dominant ex vivo. Summed frequency of shared TCR beta families picked out CMV carriers who also had the relevant HLA.

TCRdb passed the reads through MiXCR, listing each CDR3 protein once. This sample yields approximately 140,000 distinct CDR3 sequences, of which 6.5% are seen a single time; more than 15% belongs to the top ten. This receptor was obtained from a human donor in good health (CMV status not recorded). Some clones in this sample may be carry-over from other donors' samples. The sample comprised PBMCs. The V gene is TRBV7-2, the J gene TRBJ2-7, with D possibly being TRBD1 or TRBD2 (6 bases each). The CDR3 is CASSLFPGDFEQYF. The DNA of the CDR3 is TGTGCCAGCAGCTTGTTCCCAGGGGACTTCGAGCAGTACTTC.